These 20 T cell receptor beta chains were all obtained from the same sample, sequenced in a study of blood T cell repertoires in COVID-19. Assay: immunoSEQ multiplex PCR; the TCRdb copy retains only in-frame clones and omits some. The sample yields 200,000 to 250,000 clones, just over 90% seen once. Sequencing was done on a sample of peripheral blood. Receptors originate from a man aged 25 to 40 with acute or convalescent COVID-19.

DNA for the CDR3: TGTGCCAGCAGCTTTCAGAACACTGAAGCTTTCTTT. Translation gives CASSFQNTEAFF. This rearrangement joins TRBV13 to TRBJ1-1; D unclear. Trimming shortened V by 3 bases and J by 1 base, and 3 bases separated the two germline ends. The CDR3 sequence is 12 residues long. In germline, CDR1 is PRHDT, CDR2 FYEKMQ (reference sequence).

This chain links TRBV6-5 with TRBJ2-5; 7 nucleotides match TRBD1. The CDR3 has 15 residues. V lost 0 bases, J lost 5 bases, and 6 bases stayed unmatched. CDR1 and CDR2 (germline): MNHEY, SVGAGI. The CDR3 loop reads CASSYSSGGWETQYF. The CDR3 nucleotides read TGTGCCAGCAGTTACTCTTCAGGGGGATGGGAGACCCAGTACTTC.

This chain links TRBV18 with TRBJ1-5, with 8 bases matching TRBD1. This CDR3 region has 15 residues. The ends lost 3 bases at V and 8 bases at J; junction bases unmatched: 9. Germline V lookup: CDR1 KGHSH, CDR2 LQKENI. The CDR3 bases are TGTGCCAGCTCACCTCGACAGGGGTCAAGGGAGCCCCAGCATTTT. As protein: CASSPRQGSREPQHF.

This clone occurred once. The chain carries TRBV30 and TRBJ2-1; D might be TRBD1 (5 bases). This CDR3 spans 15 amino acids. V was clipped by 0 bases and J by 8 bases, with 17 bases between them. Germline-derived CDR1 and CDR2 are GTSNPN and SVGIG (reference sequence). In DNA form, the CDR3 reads TGTGCCTGGAGTGTACCCAGGGCCGGAGTCCATGAGCAGTTCTTC. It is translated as CAWSVPRAGVHEQFF.

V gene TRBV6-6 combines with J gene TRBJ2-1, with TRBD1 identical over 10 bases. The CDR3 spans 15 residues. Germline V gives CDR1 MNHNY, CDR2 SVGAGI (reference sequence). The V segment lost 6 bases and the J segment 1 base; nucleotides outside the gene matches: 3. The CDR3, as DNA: TGTGCCAGCAGACGGGACAGGGGTTCCTACAATGAGCAGTTCTTC. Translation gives CASRRDRGSYNEQFF.

The CDR3 DNA reads TGTGCCAGCAAGAGACTCCAGACAGATACGCAGTATTTT. Its protein product is CASKRLQTDTQYF. The J gene is TRBJ2-3, the V gene TRBV2, with D uncertain. This CDR3 spans 13 amino acids. Germline V gene data show CDR1 as SNHLY and CDR2 as FYNNEI. V was shortened by 7 bases and J by 3 bases, with 11 bases between the two germline ends. Together with reference TRBV2 and TRBJ2-3, the CDR3 gives the full variable domain: EPEVTQTPSHQVTQMGQEVILRCVPISNHLYFYWYRQILGQKVEFLVSFYNNEISEKSEIFDDQFSVERPDGSNFTLKIRSTKLEDSAMYFCASKRLQTDTQYFGPGTRLTVL.

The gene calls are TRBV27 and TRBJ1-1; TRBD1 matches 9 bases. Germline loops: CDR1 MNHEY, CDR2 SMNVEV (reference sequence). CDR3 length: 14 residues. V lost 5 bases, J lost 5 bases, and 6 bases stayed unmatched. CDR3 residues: CASSKQGAGTEAFF. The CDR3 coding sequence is TGTGCCAGCAGTAAACAGGGGGCGGGAACTGAAGCTTTCTTT.

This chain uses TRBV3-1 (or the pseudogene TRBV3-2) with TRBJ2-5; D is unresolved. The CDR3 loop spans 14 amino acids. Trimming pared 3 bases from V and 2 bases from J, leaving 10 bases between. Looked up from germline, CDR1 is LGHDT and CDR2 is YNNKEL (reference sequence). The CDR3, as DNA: TGTGCCAGCAGCCACTACAGCCTACAAGAGACCCAGTACTTC. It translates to CASSHYSLQETQYF.

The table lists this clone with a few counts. Here the CDR3 reads CASSPQGGGEQYF. The CDR3 DNA reads TGTGCCAGCTCACCACAGGGAGGAGGCGAGCAGTACTTC. J is TRBJ2-7 and V is TRBV18; D is perhaps TRBD2 (6 bases). V lost 1 base to trimming and J lost 6 bases, with 10 bases between them. The CDR3 consists of 13 residues. Germline CDR1 KGHSH, CDR2 LQKENI.

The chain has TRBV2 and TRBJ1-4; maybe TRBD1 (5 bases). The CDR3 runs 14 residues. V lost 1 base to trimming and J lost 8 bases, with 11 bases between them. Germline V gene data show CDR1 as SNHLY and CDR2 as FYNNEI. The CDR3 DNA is TGTGCCAGCAGTGAAGATTTGGGGCCGGAAAAACTGTTTTTT. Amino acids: CASSEDLGPEKLFF.

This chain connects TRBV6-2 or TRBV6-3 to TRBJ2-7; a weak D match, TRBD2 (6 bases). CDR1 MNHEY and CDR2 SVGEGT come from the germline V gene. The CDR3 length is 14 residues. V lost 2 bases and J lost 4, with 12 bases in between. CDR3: CASSYEVAVYEQYF. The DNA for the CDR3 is TGTGCCAGCAGTTACGAGGTAGCGGTGTACGAGCAGTACTTC.

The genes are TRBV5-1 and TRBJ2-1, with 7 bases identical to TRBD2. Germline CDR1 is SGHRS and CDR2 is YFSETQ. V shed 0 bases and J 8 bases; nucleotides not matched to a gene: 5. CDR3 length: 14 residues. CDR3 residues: CASSLASGLHEQFF. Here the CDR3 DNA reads TGCGCCAGCAGCTTGGCTAGCGGCTTACATGAGCAGTTCTTC.

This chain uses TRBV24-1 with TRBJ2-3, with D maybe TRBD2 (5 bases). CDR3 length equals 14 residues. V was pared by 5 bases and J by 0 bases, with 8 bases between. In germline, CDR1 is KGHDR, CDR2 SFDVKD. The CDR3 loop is CATSVGGSTDTQYF. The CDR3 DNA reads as TGTGCCACCAGTGTCGGCGGGAGCACAGATACGCAGTATTTT.

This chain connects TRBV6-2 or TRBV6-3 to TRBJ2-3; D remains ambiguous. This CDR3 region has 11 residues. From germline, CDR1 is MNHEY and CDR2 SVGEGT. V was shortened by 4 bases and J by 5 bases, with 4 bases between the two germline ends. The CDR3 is CASSSLDTQYF. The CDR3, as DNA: TGTGCCAGCAGTTCTTTAGATACGCAGTATTTT.

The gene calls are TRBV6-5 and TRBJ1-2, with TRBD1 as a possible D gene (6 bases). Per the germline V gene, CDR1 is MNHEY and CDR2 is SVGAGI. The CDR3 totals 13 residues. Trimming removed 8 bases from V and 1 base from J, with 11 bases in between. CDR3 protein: CASGNRVNYGYTF. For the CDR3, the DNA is TGTGCCAGCGGCAACAGGGTTAACTATGGCTACACCTTC.

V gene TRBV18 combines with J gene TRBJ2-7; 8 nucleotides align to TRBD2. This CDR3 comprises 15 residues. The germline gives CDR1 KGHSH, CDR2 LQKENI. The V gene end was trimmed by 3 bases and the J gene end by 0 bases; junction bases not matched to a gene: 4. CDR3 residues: CASSPRSGGSYEQYF. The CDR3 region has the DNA TGTGCCAGCTCACCCAGGAGCGGGGGCTCCTACGAGCAGTACTTC.

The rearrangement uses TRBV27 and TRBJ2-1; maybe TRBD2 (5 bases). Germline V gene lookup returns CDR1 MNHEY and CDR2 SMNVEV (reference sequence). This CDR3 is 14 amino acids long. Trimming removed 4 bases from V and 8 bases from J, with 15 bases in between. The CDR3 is CASSWALSGDEQFF. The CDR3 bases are TGTGCCAGCAGTTGGGCCCTAAGCGGAGATGAGCAGTTCTTC.

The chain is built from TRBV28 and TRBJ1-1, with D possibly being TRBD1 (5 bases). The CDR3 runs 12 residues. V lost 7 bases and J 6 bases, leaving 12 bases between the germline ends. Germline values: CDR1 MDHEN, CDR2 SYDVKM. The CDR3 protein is CASTLGLSEAFF. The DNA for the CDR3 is TGTGCCAGCACCCTGGGACTCTCTGAAGCTTTCTTT.

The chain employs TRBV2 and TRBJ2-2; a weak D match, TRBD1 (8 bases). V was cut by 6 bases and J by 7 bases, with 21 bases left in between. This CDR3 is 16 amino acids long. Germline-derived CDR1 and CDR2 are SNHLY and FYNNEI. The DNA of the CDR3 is TGTGCCAGCAGCCGGACAGGGAGGGACATCGGCGGGGAGCTGTTTTTT. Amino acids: CASSRTGRDIGGELFF.

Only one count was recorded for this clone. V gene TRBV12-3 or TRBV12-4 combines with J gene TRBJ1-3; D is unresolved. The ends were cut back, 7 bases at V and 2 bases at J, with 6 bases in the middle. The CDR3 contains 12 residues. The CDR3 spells CASTVTGNTIYF. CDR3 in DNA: TGTGCCAGCACCGTAACTGGAAACACCATATATTTT.